This T cell receptor (beta chain) appears in the sequencing data of a study of T-cell reconstitution after alpha-beta-depleted transplantation in children. Study outcomes and limitations: From surviving recipient T cells and thymic progenitors came the high day-60 TCRbeta diversity observed in some patients. As was reported, about two months after transplant, alpha-beta T cells came from several hundred expanded graft clones. One year after transplant, T-cell counts and diversity came mostly from newly produced T cells.

This clonotype was seen more than once but under ten times. Antigen specificity is unknown. Germline V gives CDR1 MDHEN, CDR2 SYDVKM. CDR3 length equals 14 residues. V lost 11 bases and J lost 5, with 19 bases in between. Unique molecular identifiers featured in how the TCRbeta library was prepared. TCRdb re-called the PCR reads with MiXCR, one entry per CDR3 protein. Among about 600,000 distinct CDR3 sequences, around 23% were seen once, and the ten largest hold roughly an eighth. This chain links TRBV28 with TRBJ2-1; D is possibly TRBD1 (6 bases). Material: PBMCs, mostly from graft donor cells, obtained 360 days after TCRalphabeta/CD19-depleted stem cell transplant. The receptor's source is a boy in the first two years of life who had a stem cell transplant for acute myeloid leukemia, so the T cells may come from the graft donor. The CDR3 protein is CALSEGGTDNEQFF. In nucleotides, the CDR3 is TGTGCCCTTTCAGAAGGGGGAACCGACAATGAGCAGTTCTTC.